Presented here are 16 T cell receptor beta chains from one specimen sequenced in a study of blood T cell repertoires in COVID-19. The method was immunoSEQ multiplex PCR; TCRdb's version includes in-frame clones alone and lacks a portion of them. The sample records 110,000 to 150,000 clones, roughly 86% being singletons. The source material was peripheral blood. The receptors were sampled from a man between 45 and 60 years old with active or convalescent COVID-19.

The chain combines TRBV27 with TRBJ1-2; 8 bases fit TRBD1. Trimming removed 3 bases from V and 5 bases from J; junction bases left unmatched: 5. The CDR3 loop spans 14 amino acids. Germline V gene sequence: CDR1 MNHEY, CDR2 SMNVEV (reference sequence). CDR3 region: CASSFTGGRYGYTF. Here the CDR3 DNA reads TGTGCCAGCAGTTTTACAGGGGGACGGTATGGCTACACCTTC.

The chain links TRBV5-6 to TRBJ1-4; D ambiguous. Germline assignment: CDR1 SGHDT and CDR2 YYEEEE. V was cut by 1 base and J by 2 bases, with 9 bases left in between. CDR3 length: 15 residues. The CDR3 DNA is TGTGCCAGCAGCTTGTCAGGTGGCACTAATGAAAAACTGTTTTTT. Its protein product is CASSLSGGTNEKLFF.

The chain recombines TRBV9 with TRBJ2-1; D not resolved. The length of the CDR3 is 12 residues. V dropped 4 bases and J dropped 7 bases, with 9 bases sitting between them. In germline, CDR1 is SGDLS, CDR2 YYNGEE. CDR3 nucleotide sequence: TGTGCCAGCAGCCAGGATCTGAATGAGCAGTTCTTC. Residues: CASSQDLNEQFF.

DNA for the CDR3: TGTGCCAGCAGGACAGGAGACACCGGGGAGCTGTTTTTT. Its translation is CASRTGDTGELFF. The rearrangement links TRBV21-1 to TRBJ2-2; TRBD1 is the table's D call, not checked against the DNA. TRBV21-1 is given as a pseudogene. This CDR3 comprises 13 residues.

This chain connects TRBV5-4 to TRBJ2-5, with a possible D match to TRBD2 (5 bases). Between the trimmed V and J ends, which lost 5 bases and 1 base, there was a span of 15 bases. Germline CDR1 reads SGHNT; CDR2 reads YYREEE (reference sequence). CDR3 length equals 15 residues. The CDR3, as DNA: TGTGCCAGCAGATGGTACACGGGATCCCAAGAGACCCAGTACTTC. It encodes CASRWYTGSQETQYF.

The V call is TRBV9, the J call TRBJ2-6; D possibly corresponds to TRBD1 (5 bases). This CDR3 contains 16 residues. Germline assignment: CDR1 SGDLS and CDR2 YYNGEE. V lost 0 bases and J 0 bases, leaving 7 bases between the germline ends. DNA of the CDR3: TGTGCCAGCAGCGTAGAGGGGAACTCTGGGGCCAACGTCCTGACTTTC. As protein: CASSVEGNSGANVLTF.

The J gene is TRBJ2-7, the V gene TRBV2, with a weak D call TRBD2 (6 bases). Germline CDR1 reads SNHLY; CDR2 reads FYNNEI. Trimming took off 4 bases at V and 3 bases at J, with 13 bases between the two ends. The CDR3 is 14 residues long. DNA for the CDR3: TGTGCCAGCAGTGCTACGGGGGTTATCTACGAGCAGTACTTC. This codes for CASSATGVIYEQYF.

This clone has just one count. This chain joins TRBV10-3 and TRBJ2-5, with TRBD1 matching over 8 bases. Germline trimming cut 2 bases from V and 2 bases from J; bases unmatched to any gene: 4. CDR3 size: 15 residues. The germline V gene encodes CDR1 ENHRY and CDR2 SYGVKD. In DNA, the CDR3 is TGTGCCATCAGTGAGCCTACAGGGGGTCAAGAGACCCAGTACTTC. Translation gives CAISEPTGGQETQYF.

This clone came up once. The rearrangement joins TRBV7-9 to TRBJ2-1, with TRBD2 matching 8 bases. V lost 6 bases and J lost 5; bases outside the gene matches: 6. Looked up from germline, CDR1 is SEHNR and CDR2 is FQNEAQ (reference sequence). The CDR3 consists of 14 residues. CDR3 sequence (DNA): TGTGCCAGCAGTCCCGGGAGGGGCCACAATGAGCAGTTCTTC. Amino acid sequence: CASSPGRGHNEQFF.

This chain links TRBV7-2 with TRBJ2-7, with D uncertain. V was shortened by 1 base and J by 2 bases, with 9 bases between the two germline ends. Germline CDR1 is SGHTA and CDR2 is FQGNSA. The CDR3 is 14 residues long. The DNA of the CDR3 is TGTGCCAGCAGCTTAGTCCCGGGTGCCTACGAGCAGTACTTC. This sequence encodes CASSLVPGAYEQYF.

The rearrangement links TRBV7-9 to TRBJ2-7; TRBD1 is a possible D gene (6 bases). The CDR3 runs 15 residues. V was clipped by 5 bases and J by 1 base, with 15 bases between them. The germline CDR1 and CDR2 sequences are SEHNR and FQNEAQ (reference sequence). The CDR3 region has the DNA TGTGCCAGCAGCGCCCACTCGGACAGATCCTACGAGCAGTACTTC. It encodes CASSAHSDRSYEQYF.

The V gene is TRBV11-2, the J gene TRBJ1-6, with D unclear. The CDR3 is 15 amino acids. Germline V lookup: CDR1 SGHAT, CDR2 FQNNGV. The CDR3 loop reads CSFCGTRDYNSPLHF. In DNA, the CDR3 is TGTTCGTTCTGTGGTACTCGGGACTATAATTCACCCCTCCACTTT.

The chain links TRBV27 to TRBJ2-2, with a possible D match to TRBD2 (5 bases). Germline CDR1 is MNHEY and CDR2 is SMNVEV (reference sequence). This CDR3 comprises 14 residues. V lost 2 bases, J lost 3 bases, and 7 bases lay in between. CDR3 DNA sequence: TGTGCCAGCAGTTTAGAGGGTTACACCGGGGAGCTGTTTTTT. This sequence encodes CASSLEGYTGELFF.

V gene TRBV28 combines with J gene TRBJ1-3, with 7 bases aligning to TRBD1. V dropped 2 bases and J dropped 0; count of bases not matched to a gene: 10. The CDR3 is 18 residues long. The germline V gene has CDR1 MDHEN and CDR2 SYDVKM. The CDR3 DNA sequence: TGTGCCAGCAGTTTAGCTAGGACAGGTCATGTCTCTGGAAACACCATATATTTT. Protein product: CASSLARTGHVSGNTIYF.

The gene calls are TRBV19 and TRBJ2-7, with D perhaps TRBD2 (7 bases). Germline CDR1 is LNHDA and CDR2 is SQIVND (reference sequence). This CDR3 region has 17 residues. V was cut by 5 bases and J by 2 bases, with 22 bases left in between. The CDR3 protein is CASSRWGGMGRPYEQYF. DNA of the CDR3: TGTGCCAGTAGTCGGTGGGGGGGCATGGGACGGCCCTACGAGCAGTACTTC.

The rearrangement joins TRBV7-2 to TRBJ2-3; 8 bases match TRBD2. The V gene end was trimmed by 1 base and the J gene end by 3 bases; junction bases not matched to a gene: 6. The CDR3 sequence is 16 residues long. CDR1 SGHTA and CDR2 FQGNSA come from the germline V gene. For the CDR3, the DNA is TGTGCCAGCAGCTTAGGGCCTGGACTAGCTACAGATACGCAGTATTTT. Residues: CASSLGPGLATDTQYF.